The sequence of this T cell receptor (beta chain) was determined in a study of a mutant IDH1 vaccine in newly diagnosed glioma. Study information: Radiotherapy alone preceded vaccination by 4-6 weeks; alternatively, vaccination started with temozolomide cycles.

As regards this clone: Its antigen is as yet unknown.

Data came from immunoSEQ multiplex PCR; TCRdb stores just in-frame clones and leaves some out. The sample lists approximately 31,000 clones; 82% were seen once. The sample's time point: week 35, safety follow-up. Doses of 300 ug of mutant IDH1 20-mer peptide were given with topical imiquimod. CDR3 length: 17 amino acids. The junction had 12 bases not matched to a gene; V was cut back by 3 bases and J by 3 bases. Germline CDR1 and CDR2: SGHKS and YYEKEE (reference sequence). The receptor comes from a woman aged 18-29 years with glioma. The chain has TRBV5-5 and TRBJ1-1; 9 bases match TRBD1. The starting material was PBMCs, obtained from a glioma patient whose treatment included an IDH1 peptide vaccine. CDR3 in amino acids: CASSYSHRGLLDTEAFF. DNA for the CDR3: TGTGCCAGCAGCTATTCGCACAGGGGGCTGTTGGACACTGAAGCTTTCTTT.